A single sample is the source of the 9 T cell receptor beta chains below, sequenced in a study of graft-versus-host responses after intestinal transplantation. The assay was immunoSEQ multiplex PCR, and TCRdb's table has in-frame clones only and misses some. The sample lists about 47,000 clones, 90% to 95% occurring once. Which antigens these TCRs recognize remains unknown. The sequences come from unstimulated CD8+ T cells sorted from spleen or lymph node cells, collected before transplant. The receptors come from a human donor who was the organ donor for an intestinal transplant.

V is TRBV7-3 and J is TRBJ2-3; possible D gene TRBD1, 5 bases. The CDR3 covers 14 residues. From germline, CDR1 is SGHTA and CDR2 FQGTGA. Trimming removed 3 bases at V and 3 bases at J, with 10 bases between. CDR3 region: CASSFSQGTDTQYF. In nucleotides, the CDR3 is TGTGCCAGCAGCTTTAGTCAGGGAACAGATACGCAGTATTTT. The complete variable domain, with remaining parts taken from reference TRBV7-3 and TRBJ2-3, reads GAGVSQTPSNKVTEKGKYVELRCDPISGHTALYWYRQSLGQGPEFLIYFQGTGAADDSGLPNDRFFAVRPEGSVSTLKIQRTERGDSAVYLCASSFSQGTDTQYFGPGTRLTVL.

This chain uses TRBV6-1 with TRBJ2-3, with TRBD2 as a possible D gene (6 bases). Germline V gene data show CDR1 as MNHNS and CDR2 as SASEGT. V was trimmed by 2 bases and J by 0 bases, leaving 18 bases between them. This CDR3 is built from 18 residues. The CDR3 protein is CASSEFEIGGTSTDTQYF. The DNA of the CDR3 is TGTGCCAGCAGTGAATTCGAGATTGGGGGGACTAGCACAGATACGCAGTATTTT.

This chain uses TRBV28 with TRBJ1-5; D is ambiguous. The CDR3 is made up of 14 amino acids. V shed 4 bases and J shed 4 bases, with 11 bases lying between them. The germline gives CDR1 MDHEN, CDR2 SYDVKM. The CDR3 coding sequence is TGTGCCAGCAGTTCGGCCCCTTCAAATCAGCCCCAGCATTTT. It is translated as CASSSAPSNQPQHF.

The V and J genes are TRBV7-2 and TRBJ2-4, with 14 bases aligning to TRBD2. The V segment lost 5 bases and the J segment 8 bases; nucleotides outside the gene matches: 8. This CDR3 is 16 amino acids long. Germline CDR1 SGHTA, CDR2 FQGNSA. CDR3 amino acids: CASSDGTSGGWDIQYF. In nucleotides, the CDR3 is TGTGCCAGCAGCGACGGGACTAGCGGGGGATGGGACATTCAGTACTTC.

This chain joins TRBV5-6 and TRBJ2-7; no reliable D call. Germline lookup yields CDR1 SGHDT and CDR2 YYEEEE. Trimming left V 3 bases short and J 6 bases short, with 10 bases between. CDR3 length: 12 residues. DNA of the CDR3: TGTGCCAGCAGCTGGGCGGCTGGCGAGCAGTACTTC. Translation gives CASSWAAGEQYF.

V is TRBV27 and J is TRBJ1-1; tentative D call: TRBD1 (6 bases). The CDR3 contains 14 residues. V was cut by 5 bases and J by 3 bases, with 13 bases left in between. Germline lookup yields CDR1 MNHEY and CDR2 SMNVEV (reference sequence). CDR3 sequence (DNA): TGTGCCAGCAGTGCAATAACAGGGTACACTGAAGCTTTCTTT. Translated: CASSAITGYTEAFF.

This chain uses TRBV6-6 with TRBJ1-1, with a possible D match to TRBD1 (6 bases). Germline values: CDR1 MNHNY, CDR2 SVGAGI (reference sequence). V shed 2 bases and J shed 2 bases, with 9 bases lying between them. This CDR3 contains 14 residues. CDR3 sequence: CASSYAGVNTEAFF. In nucleotides, the CDR3 is TGTGCCAGCAGTTACGCAGGGGTAAACACTGAAGCTTTCTTT.

The gene calls are TRBV6-1 and TRBJ2-2; D is undetermined. V was cut by 2 bases and J by 2 bases, with 12 bases left in between. The CDR3 totals 16 residues. Per the germline V gene, CDR1 is MNHNS and CDR2 is SASEGT. The CDR3: CASSERYSLNTGELFF. The DNA for the CDR3 is TGTGCCAGCAGTGAACGATACTCGCTCAACACCGGGGAGCTGTTTTTT.

The chain links TRBV5-8 to TRBJ2-1, with 9 bases fitting TRBD1. The CDR3 has 18 amino acids. V lost 4 bases, J lost 5 bases, and 16 bases stayed unmatched. Per the germline V gene, CDR1 is SGHTS and CDR2 is YDEGEE. The CDR3 loop reads CASSLIVTTGQGDNEQFF. In DNA form, the CDR3 reads TGTGCCAGCAGCCTAATCGTTACCACGGGACAGGGAGACAATGAGCAGTTCTTC.